Following are 5 T cell receptor beta chains from one sample sequenced in a study of blood T cell repertoires in COVID-19. Assay: immunoSEQ multiplex PCR; the TCRdb copy retains only in-frame clones and omits some. The sample carries around 250,000 clones, 89% recorded once. Material: peripheral blood. These receptors were obtained from a woman in her thirties or forties who had recovered from COVID-19.

The chain recombines TRBV6-5 with TRBJ2-7; a possible D gene is TRBD1 (5 bases). This CDR3 spans 13 amino acids. CDR1 is MNHEY, CDR2 SVGAGI, per germline. The ends were cut back, 8 bases at V and 5 bases at J, with 16 bases in the middle. The CDR3 DNA reads TGTGCCAGCTCCCGGGCTCAGGGAAACGAGCAGTACTTC. Translation gives CASSRAQGNEQYF.

This clone was recorded only once. The chain joins TRBV10-3 to TRBJ2-1; D not resolved. The CDR3 is made up of 14 amino acids. The V gene's germline CDR1 is ENHRY and CDR2 SYGVKD. Trimming removed 3 bases from V and 6 bases from J, with 12 bases in between. The CDR3 DNA is TGTGCCATCAGTGATATGAGACTGCCCAATGAGCAGTTCTTC. Its translation is CAISDMRLPNEQFF.

The chain recombines TRBV15 with TRBJ2-7; D perhaps matches TRBD2 (6 bases). The CDR3 contains 13 residues. From germline, CDR1 is LNHNV and CDR2 YYDKDF (reference sequence). The germline V and J ends were trimmed by 6 bases and 3 bases, with 12 bases remaining between them. The CDR3 protein is CATRRDGLYEQYV. The DNA for the CDR3 is TGTGCCACCAGGCGGGATGGTCTCTACGAGCAGTACGTC.

This clone was picked up one time. The chain couples TRBV18 to TRBJ2-3, with 13 nucleotides matching TRBD2. The germline gives CDR1 KGHSH, CDR2 LQKENI. Losses at the gene ends were 2 bases for V and 2 bases for J; bases not matched to a gene: 1. This CDR3 spans 16 amino acids. In DNA form, the CDR3 reads TGTGCCAGCTCACCAGGACTAGCGGGGGACACAGATACGCAGTATTTT. Translation: CASSPGLAGDTDTQYF.

DNA of the CDR3: TGTGCCAGCAGCACCACCGGGACAGCATACGAGCAGTACGTC. As protein: CASSTTGTAYEQYV. V is TRBV5-6 and J is TRBJ2-7, with 7 bases fitting TRBD1. The CDR3 length is 14 residues. Looked up from germline, CDR1 is SGHDT and CDR2 is YYEEEE. The V gene end was trimmed by 4 bases and the J gene end by 4 bases; junction bases not matched to a gene: 8.